The present T cell receptor (beta chain) was sequenced within a study of blood T cell repertoires in COVID-19. On the study more broadly: The United States, Italy and Spain provided the acute and convalescent COVID-19 samples. PBMCs, B-cell-depleted T cells, or T cells were the source of the cDNA or gDNA that made up the material.

Original data processing: How many nucleated cells were present was estimated from reference gene primer amplification. The table came from immunoSEQ multiplex PCR; TCRdb's copy has only in-frame clones and leaves some out. Clone size and V and J calls were adopted from that table, with D and trimming inferred from the DNA. The table records fewer than 250,000 clones, under 90% of them present only once. The table lists this clone with a count of one. The J segment lost 0 bases and the V segment lost 3 bases, leaving 2 bases of the junction unmatched. This CDR3 contains 15 residues. Looked up from germline, CDR1 is SGHTA and CDR2 is FQGNSA.

Input material: peripheral blood. The clonotype comes from a woman in her thirties or forties with active or convalescent COVID-19. The chain carries TRBV7-2 and TRBJ1-1, with 9 bases matching TRBD1. The CDR3 nucleotides read TGTGCCAGCAGCTTTAGGACAGGGGTGAACACTGAAGCTTTCTTT. Protein sequence: CASSFRTGVNTEAFF.